Detailed here is one T cell receptor (beta chain). The antigen is not known. Between the trimmed V and J ends, which lost 4 bases and 0 bases, there was a span of 14 bases. Germline V gene lookup returns CDR1 SGHKS and CDR2 YYEKEE (reference sequence). This CDR3 has 16 amino acids. Clones were read by immunoSEQ multiplex PCR, and TCRdb kept only the in-frame ones, dropping some. This sample carries approximately 20,000 clones, over 75% of them seen once, and the ten largest clones take roughly 16%. These data come from a study of OX40 agonist ivuxolimab in advanced cancers. On the study more broadly: The group had a mean age of roughly 56 years, ranged from roughly 23 to 90, and was around 82% male. Three patients got partial responses; one had hepatocellular carcinoma and two had cutaneous melanoma. Findings of the study overall: On average, a greater number of expanded clones characterised CD8+ T cells relative to CD4+.

This chain connects TRBV5-5 to TRBJ1-5; D call uncertain. This clonotype originated in an adult with an advanced solid tumor such as melanoma, head and neck, liver or kidney cancer. The sample was CD4+ or CD8+ T cells sorted from blood, taken in a trial of the OX40 agonist ivuxolimab. The CDR3 reads CASSPLGENSNQPQHF. The CDR3 region has the DNA TGTGCCAGCAGCCCCCTCGGGGAAAATAGCAATCAGCCCCAGCATTTT.